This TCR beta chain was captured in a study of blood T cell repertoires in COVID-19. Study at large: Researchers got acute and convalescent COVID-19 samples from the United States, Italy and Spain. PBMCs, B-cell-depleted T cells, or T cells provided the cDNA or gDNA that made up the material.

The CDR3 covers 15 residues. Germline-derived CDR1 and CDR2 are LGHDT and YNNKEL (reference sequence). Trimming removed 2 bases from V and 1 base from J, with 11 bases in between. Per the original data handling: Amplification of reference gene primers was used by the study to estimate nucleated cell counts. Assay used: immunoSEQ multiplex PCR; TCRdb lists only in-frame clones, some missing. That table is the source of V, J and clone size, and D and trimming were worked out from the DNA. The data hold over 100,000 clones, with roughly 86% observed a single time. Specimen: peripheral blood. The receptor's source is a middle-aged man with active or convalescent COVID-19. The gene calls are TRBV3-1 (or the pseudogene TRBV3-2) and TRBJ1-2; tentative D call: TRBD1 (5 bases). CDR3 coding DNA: TGTGCCAGCAGCCAACGACAGCGACTTAACTATGGCTACACCTTC. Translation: CASSQRQRLNYGYTF.